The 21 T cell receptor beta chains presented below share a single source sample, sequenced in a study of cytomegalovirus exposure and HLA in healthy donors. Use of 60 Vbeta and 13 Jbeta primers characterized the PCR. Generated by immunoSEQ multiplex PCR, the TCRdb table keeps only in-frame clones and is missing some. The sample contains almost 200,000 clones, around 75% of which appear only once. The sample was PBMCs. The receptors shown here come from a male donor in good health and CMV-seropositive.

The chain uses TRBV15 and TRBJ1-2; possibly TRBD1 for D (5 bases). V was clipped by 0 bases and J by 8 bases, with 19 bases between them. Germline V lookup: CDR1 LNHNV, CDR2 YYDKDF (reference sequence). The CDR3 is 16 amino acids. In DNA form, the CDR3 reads TGTGCCACCAGCAGAGATGCTAAGGCCGGGGGAATGGGCTACACCTTC. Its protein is CATSRDAKAGGMGYTF.

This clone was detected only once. The CDR3 loop is CASSLTGGDYYEQYF. CDR3 DNA sequence: TGTGCCAGCAGTTTAACCGGGGGAGATTACTACGAGCAGTACTTC. J is TRBJ2-7 and V is TRBV27; D is possibly TRBD2 (6 bases). The V end was cut by 2 bases, the J end by 3 bases, with 14 bases between. Germline V CDR1 and CDR2: MNHEY, SMNVEV (reference sequence). The CDR3 runs 15 residues.

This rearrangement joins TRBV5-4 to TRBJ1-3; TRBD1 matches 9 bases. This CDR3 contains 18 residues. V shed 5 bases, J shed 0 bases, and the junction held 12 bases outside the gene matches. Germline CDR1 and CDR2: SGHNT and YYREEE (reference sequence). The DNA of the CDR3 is TGTGCCAGCAGTCCCGGGACAGGGAGATTAGACTCTGGAAACACCATATATTTT. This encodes CASSPGTGRLDSGNTIYF.

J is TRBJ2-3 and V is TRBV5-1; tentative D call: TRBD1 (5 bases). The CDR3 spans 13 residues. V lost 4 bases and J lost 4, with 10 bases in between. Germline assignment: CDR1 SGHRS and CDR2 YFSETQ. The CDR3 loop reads CASSGARADTQYF. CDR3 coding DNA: TGCGCCAGCAGCGGAGCCAGGGCAGATACGCAGTATTTT.

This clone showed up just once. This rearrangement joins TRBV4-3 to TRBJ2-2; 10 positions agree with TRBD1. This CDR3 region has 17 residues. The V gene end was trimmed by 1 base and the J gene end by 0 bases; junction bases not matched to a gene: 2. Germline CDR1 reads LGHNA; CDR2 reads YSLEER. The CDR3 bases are TGCGCCAGCAGCCAAGCCGGGACAGGGGCGAACACCGGGGAGCTGTTTTTT. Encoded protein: CASSQAGTGANTGELFF.

This CDR3 is CASAGGHNEKLFF. The CDR3 DNA sequence: TGTGCCAGCGCAGGGGGCCATAATGAAAAACTGTTTTTT. The chain links TRBV7-2 to TRBJ1-4; 8 nucleotides line up with TRBD1. The CDR3 has 13 amino acids. With V trimmed by 8 bases and J by 4 bases, 3 bases remained unmatched. Germline CDR1 is SGHTA and CDR2 is FQGNSA.

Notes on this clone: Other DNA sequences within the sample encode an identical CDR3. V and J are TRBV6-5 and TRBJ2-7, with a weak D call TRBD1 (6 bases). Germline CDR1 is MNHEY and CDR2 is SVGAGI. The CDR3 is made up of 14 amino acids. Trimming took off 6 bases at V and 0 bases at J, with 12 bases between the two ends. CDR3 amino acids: CASSPTGSSYEQYF. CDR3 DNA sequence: TGTGCCAGCAGCCCTACAGGGAGCTCCTACGAGCAGTACTTC.

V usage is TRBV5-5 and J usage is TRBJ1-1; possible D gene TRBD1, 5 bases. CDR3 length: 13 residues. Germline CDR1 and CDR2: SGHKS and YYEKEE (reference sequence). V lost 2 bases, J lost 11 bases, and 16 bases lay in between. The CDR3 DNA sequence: TGTGCCAGCAGCTTTCGGACACCCCCCGGCGCTTTCTTT. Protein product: CASSFRTPPGAFF.

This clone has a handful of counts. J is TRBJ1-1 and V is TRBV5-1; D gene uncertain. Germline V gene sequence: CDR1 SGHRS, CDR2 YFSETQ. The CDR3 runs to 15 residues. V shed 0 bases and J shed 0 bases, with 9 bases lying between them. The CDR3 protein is CASSLGPTMNTEAFF. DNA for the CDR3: TGCGCCAGCAGCTTGGGTCCCACTATGAACACTGAAGCTTTCTTT.

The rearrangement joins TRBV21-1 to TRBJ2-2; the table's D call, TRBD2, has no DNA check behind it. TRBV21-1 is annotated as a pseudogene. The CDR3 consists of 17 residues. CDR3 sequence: CASSKYSGHGGTGELFF. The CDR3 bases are TGTGCCAGCAGCAAGTACAGCGGACACGGAGGGACCGGGGAGCTGTTTTTT.

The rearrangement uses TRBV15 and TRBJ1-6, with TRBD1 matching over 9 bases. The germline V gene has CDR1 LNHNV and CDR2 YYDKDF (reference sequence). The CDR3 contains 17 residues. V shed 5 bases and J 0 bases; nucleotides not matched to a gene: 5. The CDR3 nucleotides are TGTGCCACCAGCGGTGGACAGGGGAGCTCCTATAATTCACCCCTCCACTTT. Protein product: CATSGGQGSSYNSPLHF.

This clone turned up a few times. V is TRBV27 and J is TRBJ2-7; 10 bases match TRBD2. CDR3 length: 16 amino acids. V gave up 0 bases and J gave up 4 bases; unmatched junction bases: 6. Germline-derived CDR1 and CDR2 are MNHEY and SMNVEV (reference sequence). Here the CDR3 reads CASSLSVGLAAYEQYF. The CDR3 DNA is TGTGCCAGCAGTTTATCGGTCGGACTAGCGGCATACGAGCAGTACTTC.

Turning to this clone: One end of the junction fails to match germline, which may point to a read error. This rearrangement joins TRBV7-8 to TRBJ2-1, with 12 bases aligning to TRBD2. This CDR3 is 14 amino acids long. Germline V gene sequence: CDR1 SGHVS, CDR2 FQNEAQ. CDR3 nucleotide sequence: TGTGCCAGCAGCTCTGGGCTAGCGGGAGGGGTAAACGTCTTC. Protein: CASSSGLAGGVNVF.

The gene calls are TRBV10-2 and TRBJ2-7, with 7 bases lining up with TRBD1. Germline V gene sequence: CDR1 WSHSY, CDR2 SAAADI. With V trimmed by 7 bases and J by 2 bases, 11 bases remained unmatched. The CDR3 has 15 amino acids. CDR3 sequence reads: CASKTQDRITYEQYF. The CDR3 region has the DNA TGCGCCAGCAAGACCCAGGACAGGATTACCTACGAGCAGTACTTC.

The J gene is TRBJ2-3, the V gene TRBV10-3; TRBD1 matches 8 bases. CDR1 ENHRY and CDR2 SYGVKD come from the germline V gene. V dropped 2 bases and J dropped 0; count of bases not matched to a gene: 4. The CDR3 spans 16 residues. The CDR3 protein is CAISEPDRASTDTQYF. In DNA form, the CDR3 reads TGTGCCATCAGTGAGCCGGACAGGGCGAGCACAGATACGCAGTATTTT.

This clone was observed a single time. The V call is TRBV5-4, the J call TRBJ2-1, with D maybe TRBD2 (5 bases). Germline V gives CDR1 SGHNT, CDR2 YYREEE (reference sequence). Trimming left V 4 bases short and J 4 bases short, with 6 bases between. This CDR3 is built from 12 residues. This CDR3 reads CASSPGYNEQFF. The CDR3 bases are TGTGCCAGCAGCCCGGGGTACAATGAGCAGTTCTTC.

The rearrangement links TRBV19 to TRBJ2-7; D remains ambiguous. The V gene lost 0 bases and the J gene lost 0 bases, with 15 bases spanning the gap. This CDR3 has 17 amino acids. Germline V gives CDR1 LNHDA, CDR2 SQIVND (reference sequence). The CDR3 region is CASSIDAKETSSYEQYF. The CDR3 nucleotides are TGTGCCAGTAGTATAGACGCGAAAGAAACCTCCTCCTACGAGCAGTACTTC.

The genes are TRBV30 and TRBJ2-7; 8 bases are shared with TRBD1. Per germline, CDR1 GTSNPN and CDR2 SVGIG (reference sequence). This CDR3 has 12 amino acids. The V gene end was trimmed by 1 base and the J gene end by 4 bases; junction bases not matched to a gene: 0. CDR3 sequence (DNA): TGTGCCTGGAGTGACAGGGGGTACGAGCAGTACTTC. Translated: CAWSDRGYEQYF.

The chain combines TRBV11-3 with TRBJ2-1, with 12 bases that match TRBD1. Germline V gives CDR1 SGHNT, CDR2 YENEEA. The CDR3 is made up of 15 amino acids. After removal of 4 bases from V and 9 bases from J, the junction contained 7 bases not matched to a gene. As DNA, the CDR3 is TGTGCCAGCAGCTACCAGGGACAGGGGGCCGGTGAGCAGTTCTTC. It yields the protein CASSYQGQGAGEQFF.

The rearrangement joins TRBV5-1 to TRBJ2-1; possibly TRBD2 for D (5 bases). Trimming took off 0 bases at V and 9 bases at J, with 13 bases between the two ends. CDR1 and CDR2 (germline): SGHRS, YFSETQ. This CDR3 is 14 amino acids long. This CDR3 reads CASSLDGNVAEQFF. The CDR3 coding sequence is TGCGCCAGCAGCTTGGACGGGAACGTTGCTGAGCAGTTCTTC.

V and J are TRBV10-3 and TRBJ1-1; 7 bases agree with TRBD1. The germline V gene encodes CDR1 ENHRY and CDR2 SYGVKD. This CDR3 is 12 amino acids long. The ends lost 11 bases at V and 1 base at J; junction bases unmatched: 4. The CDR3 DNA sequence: TGTGCCGCCCGGGACAGGAACACTGAAGCTTTCTTT. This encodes CAARDRNTEAFF.